One and the same sample provided the 5 T cell receptor beta chains below, sequenced in a study of shared clonotypes between healthy human individuals. The table came from immunoSEQ multiplex PCR; TCRdb's copy has only in-frame clones and leaves some out. Here the sample spans around 1.9 million clones, around 93% being singletons. CD45RO-negative CD8 cells positively selected for CCR7 made up the naive population, which excluded terminally differentiated effector memory CD45RA+ cells. Sequencing was performed on naive CD8+ T cells from PBMCs. The receptors come from a man younger than 30 in good health. Some clones in this sample may be carry-over from other donors' samples.

This chain links TRBV27 with TRBJ1-4; 11 nucleotides line up with TRBD1. Germline V gene data show CDR1 as MNHEY and CDR2 as SMNVEV (reference sequence). This CDR3 comprises 16 residues. V trimming: 6 bases; J trimming: 6 bases; junction bases outside the gene matches: 9. CDR3 nucleotide sequence: TGTGCCAGCAGCTCCGGGACAGGGGGTTATCATGAAAAACTGTTTTTT. Protein sequence: CASSSGTGGYHEKLFF. Drawing the rest from reference TRBV27 and TRBJ1-4, the complete variable domain is EAQVTQNPRYLITVTGKKLTVTCSQNMNHEYMSWYRQDPGLGLRQIYYSMNVEVTDKGDVPEGYKVSRKEKRNFPLILESPSPNQTSLYFCASSSGTGGYHEKLFFGSGTQLSVL.

The chain has TRBV12-5 and TRBJ2-5, with D tentatively TRBD1 or TRBD2 (5 bases each). There are 14 residues in the CDR3. Trimming pared 9 bases from V and 1 base from J, leaving 15 bases between. The germline V gene has CDR1 LGHNT and CDR2 FRNRAP. The CDR3 sequence: CASAVDSGQETQYF. In nucleotides, the CDR3 is TGTGCTAGCGCTGTAGACAGCGGCCAAGAGACCCAGTACTTC.

The V call is TRBV7-3, the J call TRBJ2-3, with 7 positions matching TRBD2. Germline lookup yields CDR1 SGHTA and CDR2 FQGTGA. The CDR3 loop spans 14 amino acids. The trim removed 6 bases at V and 2 bases at J, leaving 5 bases unmatched. The CDR3, as DNA: TGTGCCAGCAGGGCTAGCGGCATCACAGATACGCAGTATTTT. This encodes CASRASGITDTQYF.

The chain employs TRBV6-5 and TRBJ1-1; no clear D. Per the germline V gene, CDR1 is MNHEY and CDR2 is SVGAGI. Trimming stripped 0 bases from V and 1 base from J, with 12 bases between. The CDR3 length is 16 residues. DNA of the CDR3: TGTGCCAGCAGTTACTCGATTTGGCAGAAGAACACTGAAGCTTTCTTT. Translated: CASSYSIWQKNTEAFF.

V is TRBV7-9 and J is TRBJ1-1; D uncertain. Per germline, CDR1 SEHNR and CDR2 FQNEAQ (reference sequence). The V end lost 3 bases, the J end lost 1 base, and 9 bases lay between the germline ends. This CDR3 contains 14 residues. CDR3 in amino acids: CASSFRPENTEAFF. For the CDR3, the DNA is TGTGCCAGCAGCTTCCGCCCCGAGAACACTGAAGCTTTCTTT.